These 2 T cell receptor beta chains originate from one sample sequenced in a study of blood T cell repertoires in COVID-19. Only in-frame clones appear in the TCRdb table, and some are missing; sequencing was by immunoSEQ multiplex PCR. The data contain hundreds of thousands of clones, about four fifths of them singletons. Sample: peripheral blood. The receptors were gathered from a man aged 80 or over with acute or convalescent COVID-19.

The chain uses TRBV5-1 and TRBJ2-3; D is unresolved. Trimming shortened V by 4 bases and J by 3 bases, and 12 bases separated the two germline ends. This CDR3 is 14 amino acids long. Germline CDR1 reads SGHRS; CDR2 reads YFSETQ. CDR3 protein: CASSPPTSTDTQYF. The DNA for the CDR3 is TGCGCCAGCAGCCCACCGACATCTACAGATACGCAGTATTTT.

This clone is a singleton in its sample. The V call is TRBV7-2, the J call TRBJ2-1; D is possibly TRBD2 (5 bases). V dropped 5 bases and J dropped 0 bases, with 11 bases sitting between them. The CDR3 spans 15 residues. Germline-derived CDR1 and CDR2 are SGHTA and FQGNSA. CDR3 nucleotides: TGTGCCAGCAGCCACGACGGGAACTCCTACAATGAGCAGTTCTTC. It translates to CASSHDGNSYNEQFF.